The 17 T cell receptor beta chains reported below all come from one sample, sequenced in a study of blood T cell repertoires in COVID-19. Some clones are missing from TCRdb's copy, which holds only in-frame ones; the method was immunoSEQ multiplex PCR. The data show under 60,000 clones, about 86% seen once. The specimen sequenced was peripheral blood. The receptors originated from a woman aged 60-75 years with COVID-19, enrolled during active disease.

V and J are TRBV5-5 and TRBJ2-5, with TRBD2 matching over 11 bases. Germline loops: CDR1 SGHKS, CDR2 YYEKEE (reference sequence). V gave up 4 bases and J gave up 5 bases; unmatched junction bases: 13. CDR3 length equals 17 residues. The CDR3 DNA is TGTGCCAGCAGCCCCCTAGTGACTAGCGGGATTCTGGAGACCCAGTACTTC. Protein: CASSPLVTSGILETQYF.

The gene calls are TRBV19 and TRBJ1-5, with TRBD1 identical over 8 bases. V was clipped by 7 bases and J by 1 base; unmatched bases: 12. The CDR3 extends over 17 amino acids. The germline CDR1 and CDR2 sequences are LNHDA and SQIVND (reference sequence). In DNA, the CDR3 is TGTGCCAGTACGAGGTGGGGAACAGGGGGAAGCAATCAGCCCCAGCATTTT. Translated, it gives CASTRWGTGGSNQPQHF.

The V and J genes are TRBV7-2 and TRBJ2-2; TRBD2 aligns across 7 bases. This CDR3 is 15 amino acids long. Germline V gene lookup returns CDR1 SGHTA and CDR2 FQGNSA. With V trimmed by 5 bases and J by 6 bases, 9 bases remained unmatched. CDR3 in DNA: TGTGCCAGCAGCCCGAGGGGTCTAGCGGCCGGGGAGCTGTTTTTT. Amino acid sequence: CASSPRGLAAGELFF. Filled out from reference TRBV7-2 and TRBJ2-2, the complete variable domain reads GAGVSQSPSNKVTEKGKDVELRCDPISGHTALYWYRQSLGQGLEFLIYFQGNSAPDKSGLPSDRFSAERTGGSVSTLTIQRTQQEDSAVYLCASSPRGLAAGELFFGEGSRLTVL.

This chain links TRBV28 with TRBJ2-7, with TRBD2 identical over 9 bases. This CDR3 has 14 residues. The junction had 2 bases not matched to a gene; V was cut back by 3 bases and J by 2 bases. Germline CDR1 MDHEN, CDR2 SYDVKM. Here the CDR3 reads CASSFEREAYEQYF. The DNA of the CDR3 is TGTGCCAGCAGTTTTGAGCGGGAGGCCTACGAGCAGTACTTC.

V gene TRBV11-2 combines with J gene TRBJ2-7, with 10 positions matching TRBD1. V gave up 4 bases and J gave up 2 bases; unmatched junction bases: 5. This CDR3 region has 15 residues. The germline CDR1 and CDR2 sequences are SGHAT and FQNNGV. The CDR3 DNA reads TGTGCCAGCAGCTCCCGGGACAGGGGCGCCTACGAGCAGTACTTC. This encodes CASSSRDRGAYEQYF. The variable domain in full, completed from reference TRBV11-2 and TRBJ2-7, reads EAGVAQSPRYKIIEKRQSVAFWCNPISGHATLYWYQQILGQGPKLLIQFQNNGVVDDSQLPKDRFSAERLKGVDSTLKIQPAKLEDSAVYLCASSSRDRGAYEQYFGPGTRLTVT.

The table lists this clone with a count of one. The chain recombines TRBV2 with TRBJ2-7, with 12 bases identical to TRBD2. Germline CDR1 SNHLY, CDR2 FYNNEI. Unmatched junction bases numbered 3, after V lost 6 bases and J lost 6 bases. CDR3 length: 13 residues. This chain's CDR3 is CASRLTSGGEQYF. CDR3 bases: TGTGCCAGCAGGTTGACTAGCGGGGGCGAGCAGTACTTC.

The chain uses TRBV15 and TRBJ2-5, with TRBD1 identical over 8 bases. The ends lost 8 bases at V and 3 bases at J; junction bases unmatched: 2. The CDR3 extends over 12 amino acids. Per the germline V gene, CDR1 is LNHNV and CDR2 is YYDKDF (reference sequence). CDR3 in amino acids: CATQQGEETQYF. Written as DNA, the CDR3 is TGTGCCACCCAACAGGGGGAAGAGACCCAGTACTTC.

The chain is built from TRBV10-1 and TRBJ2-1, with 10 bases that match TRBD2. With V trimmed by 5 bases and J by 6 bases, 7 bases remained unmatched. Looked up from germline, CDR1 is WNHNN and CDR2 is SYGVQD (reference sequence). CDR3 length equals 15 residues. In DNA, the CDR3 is TGCGCCAGCAGTAAGCTAGCGGGAGTGGGCAATGAGCAGTTCTTC. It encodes CASSKLAGVGNEQFF.

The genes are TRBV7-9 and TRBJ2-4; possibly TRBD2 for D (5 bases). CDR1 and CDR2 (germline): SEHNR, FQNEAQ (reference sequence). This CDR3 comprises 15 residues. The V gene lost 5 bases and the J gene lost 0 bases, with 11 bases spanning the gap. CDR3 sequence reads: CASSIMDLAKNIQYF. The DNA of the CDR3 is TGTGCCAGCAGCATAATGGACTTAGCCAAAAACATTCAGTACTTC.

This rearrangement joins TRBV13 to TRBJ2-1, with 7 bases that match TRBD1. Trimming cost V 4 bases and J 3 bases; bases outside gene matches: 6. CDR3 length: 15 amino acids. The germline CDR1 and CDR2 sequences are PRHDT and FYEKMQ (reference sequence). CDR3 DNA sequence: TGTGCCAGCAGCTCGGGACAGCCCTACTACAATGAGCAGTTCTTC. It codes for CASSSGQPYYNEQFF.

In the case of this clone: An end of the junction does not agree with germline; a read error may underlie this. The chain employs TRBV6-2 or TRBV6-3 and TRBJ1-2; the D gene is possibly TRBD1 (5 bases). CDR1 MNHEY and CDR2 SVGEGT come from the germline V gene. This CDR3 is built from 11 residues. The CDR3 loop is CASSPQMTVGF. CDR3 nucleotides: TGTGCCAGCAGTCCACAAATGACAGTAGGCTTC.

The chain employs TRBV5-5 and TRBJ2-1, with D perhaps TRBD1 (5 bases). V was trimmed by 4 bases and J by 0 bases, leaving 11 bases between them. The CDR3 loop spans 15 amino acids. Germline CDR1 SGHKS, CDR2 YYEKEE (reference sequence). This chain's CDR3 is CASSQDKSSYNEQFF. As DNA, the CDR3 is TGTGCCAGCAGCCAGGACAAGAGCTCCTACAATGAGCAGTTCTTC.

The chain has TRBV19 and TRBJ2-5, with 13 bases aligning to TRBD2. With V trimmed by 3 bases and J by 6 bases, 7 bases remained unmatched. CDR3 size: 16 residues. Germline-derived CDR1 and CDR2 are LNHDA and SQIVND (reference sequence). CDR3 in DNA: TGTGCCAGTAGTATCCGGACTAGCGGGAGCACACAGACCCAGTACTTC. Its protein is CASSIRTSGSTQTQYF.

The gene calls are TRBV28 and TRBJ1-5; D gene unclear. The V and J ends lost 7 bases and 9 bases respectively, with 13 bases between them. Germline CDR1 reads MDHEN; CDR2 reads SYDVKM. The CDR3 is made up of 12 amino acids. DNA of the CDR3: TGTGCCAGCATCAGCGGCCGGGGGCCCCAGCATTTT. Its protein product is CASISGRGPQHF.

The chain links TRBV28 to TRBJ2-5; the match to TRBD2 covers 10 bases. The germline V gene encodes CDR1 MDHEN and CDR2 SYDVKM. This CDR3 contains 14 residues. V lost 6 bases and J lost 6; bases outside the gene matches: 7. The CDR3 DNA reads TGTGCCAGCAGCCTAGCGGGAGTTCGGCAGACCCAGTACTTC. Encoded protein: CASSLAGVRQTQYF.

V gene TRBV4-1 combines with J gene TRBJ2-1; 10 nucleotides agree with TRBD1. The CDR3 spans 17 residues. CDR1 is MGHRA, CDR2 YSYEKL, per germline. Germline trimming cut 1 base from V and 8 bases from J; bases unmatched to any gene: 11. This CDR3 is CASSQVFSGQGIDEQFF. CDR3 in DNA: TGCGCCAGCAGCCAAGTCTTTTCGGGACAGGGGATCGATGAGCAGTTCTTC.

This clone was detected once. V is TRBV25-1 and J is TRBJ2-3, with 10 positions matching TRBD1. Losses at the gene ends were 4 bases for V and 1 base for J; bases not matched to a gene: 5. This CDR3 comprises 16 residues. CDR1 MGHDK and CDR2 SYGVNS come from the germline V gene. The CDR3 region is CASSAWGTGGTDTQYF. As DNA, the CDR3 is TGTGCCAGCAGTGCTTGGGGGACAGGGGGCACAGATACGCAGTATTTT.